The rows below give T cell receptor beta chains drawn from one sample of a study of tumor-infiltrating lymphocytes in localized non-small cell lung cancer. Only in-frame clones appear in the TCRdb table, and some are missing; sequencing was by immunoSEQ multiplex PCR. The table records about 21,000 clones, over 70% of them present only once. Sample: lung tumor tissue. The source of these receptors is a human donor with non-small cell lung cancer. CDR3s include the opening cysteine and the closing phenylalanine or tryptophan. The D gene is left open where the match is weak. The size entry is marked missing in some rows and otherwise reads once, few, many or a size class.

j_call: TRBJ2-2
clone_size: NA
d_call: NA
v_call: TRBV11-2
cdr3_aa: CASTPFGLRTGELFF
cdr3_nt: TGTGCCAGCACCCCGTTTGGCCTAAGGACCGGGGAGCTGTTTTTT

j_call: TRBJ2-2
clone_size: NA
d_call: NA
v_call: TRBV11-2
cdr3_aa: CASRRLGTDGELFF
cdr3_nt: TGTGCCAGCAGGCGCCTAGGGACCGACGGGGAGCTGTTTTTT

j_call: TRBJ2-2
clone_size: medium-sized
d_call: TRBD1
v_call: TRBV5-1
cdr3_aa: CASRQGAQNTGELFF
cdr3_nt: TGCGCCAGCCGACAGGGGGCGCAGAACACCGGGGAGCTGTTTTTT

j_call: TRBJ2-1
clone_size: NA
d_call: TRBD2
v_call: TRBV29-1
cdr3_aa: CSVALRASGRDEQFF
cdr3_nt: TGCAGCGTTGCCCTGCGGGCTAGCGGGAGAGATGAGCAGTTCTTC

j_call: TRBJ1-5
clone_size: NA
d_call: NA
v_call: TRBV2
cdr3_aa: CASSAGTNYQPQHF
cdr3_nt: TGTGCCAGCAGTGCCGGGACAAATTATCAGCCCCAGCATTTT

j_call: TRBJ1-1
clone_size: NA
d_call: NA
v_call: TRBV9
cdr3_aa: CASSVEKGTEAFF
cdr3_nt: TGTGCCAGCAGCGTAGAGAAAGGGACTGAAGCTTTCTTT

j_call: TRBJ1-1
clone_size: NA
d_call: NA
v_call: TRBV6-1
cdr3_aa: CASIRGRYTEAFF
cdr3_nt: TGTGCCAGCATCAGGGGCAGATACACTGAAGCTTTCTTT

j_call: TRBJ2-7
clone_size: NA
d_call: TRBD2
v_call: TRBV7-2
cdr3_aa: CASSFSSGYEQYF
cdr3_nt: TGTGCCAGCAGCTTCTCTAGCGGCTACGAGCAGTACTTC

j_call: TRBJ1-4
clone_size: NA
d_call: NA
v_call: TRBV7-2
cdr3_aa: CASTLGRGNEKLFF
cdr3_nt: TGTGCCAGCACCTTGGGCAGGGGCAATGAAAAACTGTTTTTT

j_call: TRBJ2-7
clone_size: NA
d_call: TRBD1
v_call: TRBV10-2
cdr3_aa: CASKPGQISYEQYF
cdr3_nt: TGCGCCAGCAAACCGGGACAGATCTCCTACGAGCAGTACTTC

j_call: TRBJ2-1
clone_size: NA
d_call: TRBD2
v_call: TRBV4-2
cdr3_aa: CASSPETSGINNEQFF
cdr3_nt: TGTGCCAGCAGCCCAGAGACTAGCGGGATCAACAATGAGCAGTTCTTC

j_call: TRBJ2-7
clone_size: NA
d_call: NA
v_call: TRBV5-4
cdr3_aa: CASSLAGRGSYEQYF
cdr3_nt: TGTGCCAGCAGCTTGGCCGGGCGGGGCTCCTACGAGCAGTACTTC

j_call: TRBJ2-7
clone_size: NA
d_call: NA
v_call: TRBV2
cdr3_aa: CASKGGSSYEQYF
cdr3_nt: TGTGCCAGCAAGGGGGGGTCATCCTACGAGCAGTACTTC

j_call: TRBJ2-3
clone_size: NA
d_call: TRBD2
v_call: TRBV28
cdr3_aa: CASSYPGGGTDTQYF
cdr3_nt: TGTGCCAGCAGTTACCCGGGAGGGGGCACAGATACGCAGTATTTT

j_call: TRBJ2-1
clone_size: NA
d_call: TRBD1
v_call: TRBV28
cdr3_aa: CASSLGTGDPAEQFF
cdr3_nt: TGTGCCAGCAGTCTCGGGACAGGGGATCCAGCTGAGCAGTTCTTC

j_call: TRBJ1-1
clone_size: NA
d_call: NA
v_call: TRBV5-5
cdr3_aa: CASSQQRNTEAFF
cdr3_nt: TGTGCCAGCAGCCAACAGAGGAACACTGAAGCTTTCTTT

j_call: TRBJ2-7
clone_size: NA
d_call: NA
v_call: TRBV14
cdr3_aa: CASSQAVAQYF
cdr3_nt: TGTGCCAGCAGCCAAGCTGTGGCCCAGTACTTC

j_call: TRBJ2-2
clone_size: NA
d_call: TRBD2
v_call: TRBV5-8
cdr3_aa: CASSLGVQAGLNTGELFF
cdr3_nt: TGTGCCAGCAGCTTGGGAGTCCAAGCGGGACTGAACACCGGGGAGCTGTTTTTT

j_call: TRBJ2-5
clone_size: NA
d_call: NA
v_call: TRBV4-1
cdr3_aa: CASSQDGQARETQYF
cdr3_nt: TGCGCCAGCAGCCAAGATGGACAAGCCCGGGAGACCCAGTACTTC

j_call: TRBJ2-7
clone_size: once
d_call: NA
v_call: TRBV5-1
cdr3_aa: CASRRGQSTEKQYF
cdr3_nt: TGCGCCAGCAGAAGGGGCCAAAGCACCGAAAAGCAGTACTTC

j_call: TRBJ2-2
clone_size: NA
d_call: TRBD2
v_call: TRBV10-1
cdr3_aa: CASSDGASGKDTGELFF
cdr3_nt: TGCGCCAGCAGTGACGGGGCTAGCGGAAAGGACACCGGGGAGCTGTTTTTT

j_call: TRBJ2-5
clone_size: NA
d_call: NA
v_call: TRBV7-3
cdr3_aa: CASSSTGTWGETQYF
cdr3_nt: TGTGCCAGCAGCTCGACAGGGACTTGGGGAGAGACCCAGTACTTC

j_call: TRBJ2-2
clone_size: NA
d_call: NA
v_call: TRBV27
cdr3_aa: CASRPLANTGELFF
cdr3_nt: TGTGCCAGCAGGCCTCTAGCGAACACCGGGGAGCTGTTTTTT

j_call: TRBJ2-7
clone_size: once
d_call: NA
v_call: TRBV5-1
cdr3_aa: CASSLEATAYEQYF
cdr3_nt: TGCGCCAGCAGCTTGGAGGCGACAGCCTACGAGCAGTACTTC

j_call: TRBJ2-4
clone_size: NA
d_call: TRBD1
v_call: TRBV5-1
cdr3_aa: CASSPGTGAQVVYF
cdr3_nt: TGCGCCAGCAGCCCCGGGACAGGGGCGCAAGTAGTGTACTTC

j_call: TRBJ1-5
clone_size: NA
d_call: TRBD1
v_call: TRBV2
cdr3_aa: CASSTDRGPGQPQHF
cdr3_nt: TGTGCCAGCAGTACCGACAGGGGGCCGGGACAGCCCCAGCATTTT

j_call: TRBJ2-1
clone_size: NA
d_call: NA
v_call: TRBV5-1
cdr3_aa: CASSFTGYDEQFF
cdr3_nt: TGCGCCAGCAGCTTCACAGGGTACGATGAGCAGTTCTTC

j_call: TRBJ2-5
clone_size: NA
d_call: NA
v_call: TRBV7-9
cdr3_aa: CASSSGRVALGETQYF
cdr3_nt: TGTGCCAGCAGCTCCGGACGAGTGGCGCTCGGAGAGACCCAGTACTTC

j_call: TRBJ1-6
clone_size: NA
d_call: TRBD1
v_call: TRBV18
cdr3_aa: CASSPKLGQGKDSPLHF
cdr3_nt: TGTGCCAGCTCACCTAAGCTCGGACAGGGAAAAGATTCACCCCTCCACTTT

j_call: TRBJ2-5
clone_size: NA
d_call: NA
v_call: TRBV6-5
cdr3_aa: CASSRNRASWETQYF
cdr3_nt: TGTGCCAGCAGTCGCAACAGGGCCTCTTGGGAGACCCAGTACTTC

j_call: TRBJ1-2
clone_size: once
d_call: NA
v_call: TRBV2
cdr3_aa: CASSEDRTSYGYTF
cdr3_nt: TGTGCCAGCAGTGAAGATAGGACATCCTATGGCTACACCTTC

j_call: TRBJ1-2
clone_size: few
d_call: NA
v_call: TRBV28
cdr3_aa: CASSLVGALGYTF
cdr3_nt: TGTGCCAGCAGTTTGGTCGGGGCGCTTGGCTACACCTTC

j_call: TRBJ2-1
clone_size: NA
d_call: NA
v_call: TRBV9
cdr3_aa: CASSLGLNNEQFF
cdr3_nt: TGTGCCAGCAGCTTGGGACTCAACAATGAGCAGTTCTTC

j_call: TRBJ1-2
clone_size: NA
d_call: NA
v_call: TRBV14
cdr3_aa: CASGQTNYGYTF
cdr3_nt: TGTGCCAGCGGTCAGACTAACTATGGCTACACCTTC

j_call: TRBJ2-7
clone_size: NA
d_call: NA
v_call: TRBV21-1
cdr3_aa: CASSYLGQGLYEQYF
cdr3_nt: TGTGCCAGCAGTTATTTGGGACAGGGACTCTACGAGCAGTACTTC

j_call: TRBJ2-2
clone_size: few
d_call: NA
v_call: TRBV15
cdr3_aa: CATSSGRRETGELFF
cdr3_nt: TGTGCCACCAGCAGCGGGCGACGGGAGACCGGGGAGCTGTTTTTT

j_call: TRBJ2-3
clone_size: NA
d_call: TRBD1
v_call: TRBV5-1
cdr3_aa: CASSTRDRVDTQYF
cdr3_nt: TGCGCCAGCAGCACCCGGGACAGGGTGGATACGCAGTATTTT

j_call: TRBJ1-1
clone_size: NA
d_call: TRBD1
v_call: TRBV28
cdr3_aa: CASSLPGQLNTEAFF
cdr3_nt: TGTGCCAGCAGTCTCCCGGGACAGCTCAACACTGAAGCTTTCTTT

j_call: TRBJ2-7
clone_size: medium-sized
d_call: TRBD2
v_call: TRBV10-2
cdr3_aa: CASNPGLAPHSYEQYF
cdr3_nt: TGCGCCAGCAACCCGGGACTAGCGCCGCACTCCTACGAGCAGTACTTC

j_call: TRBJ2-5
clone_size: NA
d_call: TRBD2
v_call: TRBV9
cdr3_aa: CASSRLAGQETQYF
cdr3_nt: TGTGCCAGCAGCAGACTAGCGGGCCAAGAGACCCAGTACTTC

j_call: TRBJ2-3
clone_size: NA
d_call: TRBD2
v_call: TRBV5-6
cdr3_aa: CASSFSGRIDTQYF
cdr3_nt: TGTGCCAGCAGCTTTAGCGGGAGAATAGATACGCAGTATTTT

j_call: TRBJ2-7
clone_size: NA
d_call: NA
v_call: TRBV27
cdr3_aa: CASSLGYQLSYEQYF
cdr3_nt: TGTGCCAGCAGTTTGGGTTATCAGCTCTCCTACGAGCAGTACTTC

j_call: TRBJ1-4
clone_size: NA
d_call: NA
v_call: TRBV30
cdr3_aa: CAWGGEKLFF
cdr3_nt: TGTGCCTGGGGAGGGGAAAAACTGTTTTTT

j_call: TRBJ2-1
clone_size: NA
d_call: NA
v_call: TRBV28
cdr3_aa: CASSIKGFMVNEQFF
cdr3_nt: TGTGCCAGCAGTATCAAAGGGTTTATGGTGAATGAGCAGTTCTTC

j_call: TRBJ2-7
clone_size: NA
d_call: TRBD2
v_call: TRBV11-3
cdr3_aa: CASSLRGTSGYEQYF
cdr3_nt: TGTGCCAGCAGCTTACGGGGGACTAGCGGTTACGAGCAGTACTTC

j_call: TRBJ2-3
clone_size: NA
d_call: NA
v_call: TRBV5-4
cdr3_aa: CASSLAPLNTDTQYF
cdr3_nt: TGTGCCAGCAGCTTGGCTCCGCTTAACACAGATACGCAGTATTTT

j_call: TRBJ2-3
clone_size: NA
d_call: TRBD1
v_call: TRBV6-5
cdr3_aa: CASSYTGGTQYF
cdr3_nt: TGTGCCAGCAGTTACACAGGGGGTACGCAGTATTTT

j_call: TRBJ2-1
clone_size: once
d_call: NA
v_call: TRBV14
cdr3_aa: CASSQDKGQYYGEQFF
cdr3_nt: TGTGCCAGCAGCCAAGATAAAGGACAGTATTATGGTGAGCAGTTCTTC

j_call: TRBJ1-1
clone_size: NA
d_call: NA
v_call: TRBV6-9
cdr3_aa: CARRLGTGDTEAFF
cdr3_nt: TGTGCCAGAAGACTCGGAACCGGGGACACTGAAGCTTTCTTT

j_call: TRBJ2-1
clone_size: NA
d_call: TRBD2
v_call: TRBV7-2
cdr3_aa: CASSLSGGRQFF
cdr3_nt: TGTGCCAGCAGCTTAAGTGGCGGGAGGCAGTTCTTC

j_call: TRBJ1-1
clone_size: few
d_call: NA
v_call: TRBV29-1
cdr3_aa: CSVRSTGNTEAFF
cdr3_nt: TGCAGCGTTCGGTCGACAGGGAACACTGAAGCTTTCTTT

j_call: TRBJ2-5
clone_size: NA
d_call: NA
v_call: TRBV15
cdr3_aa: CATSRDLKLPATQYF
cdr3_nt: TGTGCCACCAGCAGAGATCTGAAACTCCCTGCGACCCAGTACTTC

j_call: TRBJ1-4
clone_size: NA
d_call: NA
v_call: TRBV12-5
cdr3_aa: CASGLLRAAANEKLFF
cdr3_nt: TGTGCTAGTGGTTTGTTAAGGGCGGCAGCTAATGAAAAACTGTTTTTT

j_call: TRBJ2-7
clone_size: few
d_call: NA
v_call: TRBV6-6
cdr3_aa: CASSPNRHEQYF
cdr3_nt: TGTGCCAGCAGCCCCAACAGGCACGAGCAGTACTTC